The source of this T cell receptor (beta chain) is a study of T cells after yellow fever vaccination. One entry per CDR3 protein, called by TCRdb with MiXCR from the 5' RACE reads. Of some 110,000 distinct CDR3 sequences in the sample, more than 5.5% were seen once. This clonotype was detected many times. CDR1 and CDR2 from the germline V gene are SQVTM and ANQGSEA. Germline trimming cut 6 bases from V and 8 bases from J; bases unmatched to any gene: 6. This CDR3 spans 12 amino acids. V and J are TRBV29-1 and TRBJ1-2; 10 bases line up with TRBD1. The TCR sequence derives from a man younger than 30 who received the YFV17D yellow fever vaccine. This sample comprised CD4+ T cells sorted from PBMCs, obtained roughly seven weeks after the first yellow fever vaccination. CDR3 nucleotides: TGCAGCGTGACAGGGGGCCCCTGGGGCTACACCTTC. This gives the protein CSVTGGPWGYTF.